The 13 T cell receptor beta chains below all came from one sample that was sequenced in a study of T cells in women clearing cervical HPV infection. TCRdb's copy holds only in-frame clones and misses some; the assay was immunoSEQ multiplex PCR. Its clone listing holds approximately 16,000 clones. Sequences were obtained from blood buffy coat. Receptors were obtained from a woman between 18 and 75 years old with a cervical HPV16 infection that either progressed to CIN3+ or cleared (not recorded which).

Points on this clone: From the germline J gene comes the end of the CDR3, since the read stops 3 residues before it. The chain recombines TRBV19 with TRBJ2-3, with 9 bases aligning to TRBD1. CDR3 length: 17 amino acids. Germline V gives CDR1 LNHDA, CDR2 SQIVND (reference sequence). CDR3 DNA (partial): TGTGCCAGTACCCAGGACAGGGGCGCAATAGGCAATCAGCCG. This sequence encodes CASTQDRGAIGNQP. The complete CDR3 reads CASTQDRGAIGNQPQYF.

As to this clone: Coverage ceases 3 residues before the CDR3 finishes, and the germline J gene fills in the end. The gene calls are TRBV18 and TRBJ2-5; 10 bases fit TRBD1. V trimming: 1 base; J trimming: 3 bases; junction bases outside the gene matches: 5. CDR3 length: 16 residues. Germline CDR1 reads KGHSH; CDR2 reads LQKENI. The CDR3 sequence: CASSPRETGGEETQYF. The DNA read from the CDR3 is TGTGCCAGCTCACCACGGGAGACAGGGGGCGAAGAGACC. The full variable domain, completed using reference TRBV18 and TRBJ2-5, is NAGVMQNPRHLVRRRGQEARLRCSPMKGHSHVYWYRQLPEEGLKFMVYLQKENIIDESGMPKERFSAEFPKEGPSILRIQQVVRGDSAAYFCASSPRETGGEETQYFGPGTRLLVL.

A note on this clone: The read falls 3 residues short of the CDR3 end, and the missing part is taken from the germline J gene. This chain links TRBV2 with TRBJ2-7; 8 bases fit TRBD1. Per germline, CDR1 SNHLY and CDR2 FYNNEI. J gave up 4 bases and V 6 bases, and 5 bases lay outside the gene matches. The CDR3 loop spans 13 amino acids. The part of the CDR3 DNA that was read is TGTGCCAGCAGGTCAGGGGGCGGGTACGAG. It codes for CASRSGGGYE. Given in full, the CDR3 is CASRSGGGYEQYF.

With respect to this clone: Read coverage stops 3 residues before the CDR3 terminus; the germline J gene supplies the remainder. This chain uses TRBV7-6 with TRBJ2-2; possible D gene TRBD1, 5 bases. There are 13 residues in the CDR3. The germline V gene has CDR1 SGHVS and CDR2 FNYEAQ. CDR3 region: CASSFSGANVLFF. The CDR3 bases that were read are TGTGCCAGCAGCTTCTCTGGGGCCAACGTG.

This clone registers medium-sized by frequency. The read halts 3 residues ahead of the CDR3 end, with the missing end drawn from the germline J gene. Other DNA sequences in the sample encode the same CDR3. V and J are TRBV19 and TRBJ1-2; 7 bases are a match to TRBD1. Looked up from germline, CDR1 is LNHDA and CDR2 is SQIVND (reference sequence). This CDR3 comprises 18 residues. V shed 1 base and J 1 base; nucleotides not matched to a gene: 12. The CDR3 sequence is CASSIAMGQPGRNYGYTF. CDR3 bases read: TGTGCCAGTAGTATAGCAATGGGACAGCCTGGGCGTAACTATGGC.

Remarks on this clone: The read gets to within 3 residues of the CDR3 end, and the germline J gene fills in the rest. V gene TRBV27 combines with J gene TRBJ2-7; tentative D call: TRBD2 (7 bases). CDR1 is MNHEY and CDR2 is SMNVEV in the germline V gene (reference sequence). V was shortened by 2 bases and J by 0 bases, with 14 bases between the two germline ends. The CDR3 length is 16 residues. The CDR3 DNA, read in part, is TGTGCCAGCAGTTTAGGGGGGGCGAACCCCTCCTACGAG. It is translated as CASSLGGANPSYE. From start to end, the CDR3 is CASSLGGANPSYEQYF.

As for this clone: The read halts 3 residues ahead of the CDR3 end, with the missing end drawn from the germline J gene. The V call is TRBV6-7, the J call TRBJ1-6, with D unclear. TRBV6-7 is an ORF, with its function uncertain. V shed 11 bases and J shed 7 bases, with 12 bases lying between them. CDR3 length equals 12 residues. The CDR3 reads CAERGPNSPLHF. CDR3 DNA (partial): TGTGCCGAAAGAGGGCCAAATTCACCC.

As concerns this clone: The CDR3 end lies 3 residues beyond the end of the read and is filled in from the germline J gene. This chain links TRBV2 with TRBJ2-6; D not certain. Germline assignment: CDR1 SNHLY and CDR2 FYNNEI. Trimming took off 4 bases at V and 0 bases at J, with 10 bases between the two ends. The CDR3 extends over 16 amino acids. The DNA read from the CDR3 is TGTGCCAGCAGTGGTGGCGGTCGCTCTGGGGCCAACGTC. This gives the protein CASSGGGRSGANV. The CDR3, in full, reads CASSGGGRSGANVLTF. Full variable domain (remainder filled in from reference TRBV2 and TRBJ2-6): EPEVTQTPSHQVTQMGQEVILRCVPISNHLYFYWYRQILGQKVEFLVSFYNNEISEKSEIFDDQFSVERPDGSNFTLKIRSTKLEDSAMYFCASSGGGRSGANVLTFGAGSRLTVL.

As to this clone: The read comes to an end 3 residues before the CDR3 does, leaving the germline J gene to fill in the end. The chain employs TRBV7-2 and TRBJ1-6; 7 bases match TRBD1. This CDR3 spans 14 amino acids. The germline CDR1 and CDR2 sequences are SGHTA and FQGNSA. V dropped 4 bases and J dropped 9; count of bases not matched to a gene: 6. Incomplete CDR3 DNA: TGTGCCAGCAGCTCACAGGGGAGGATTTCACCC. Translated, it gives CASSSQGRISP. The entire CDR3 protein is CASSSQGRISPLHF.

A word on this clone: The read ends 3 residues before the CDR3 terminus; that terminus is restored from the germline J gene. The chain recombines TRBV2 with TRBJ1-5, with 9 nucleotides matching TRBD1. Germline V gene data show CDR1 as SNHLY and CDR2 as FYNNEI. The CDR3 is 16 residues long. The J segment lost 0 bases and the V segment lost 8 bases, leaving 8 bases of the junction unmatched. The DNA read from the CDR3 is TGTGCCAGCGGCCGGGAACAGGGGGCTAGCAATCAGCCC. Amino acids: CASGREQGASNQP. The whole CDR3 sequence reads CASGREQGASNQPQHF.

Turning to this clone: The read ends 3 residues early relative to the CDR3; the germline J gene fills the gap. The chain links TRBV20-1 to TRBJ1-6; the D gene is possibly TRBD1 (6 bases). Trimming stripped 0 bases from V and 2 bases from J, with 14 bases between. Germline values: CDR1 DFQATT, CDR2 SNEGSKA (reference sequence). CDR3 length: 17 residues. The CDR3 sequence is CSARDQYRDTYNSPLHF. The DNA read from the CDR3 is TGCAGTGCTAGAGATCAATACAGGGACACCTATAATTCACCC.

About this clone: The read gets to within 3 residues of the CDR3 end, and the germline J gene fills in the rest. V is TRBV7-1 and J is TRBJ2-3; 7 bases fit TRBD1. TRBV7-1 belongs to the ORF category, with a function that is uncertain. The CDR3 contains 21 residues. CDR3 amino acids: CASSSPRDRETTPLLQETQYF. CDR3 DNA, as far as it was read: TGTGCCAGCAGCTCGCCTAGGGACAGAGAGACGACACCCCTTCTCCAAGAGACG.

On this clone: The read finishes 3 residues shy of the CDR3 end, and the germline J gene is used to complete it. This chain connects TRBV7-2 to TRBJ2-2; possible D gene TRBD1, 5 bases. From germline, CDR1 is SGHTA and CDR2 FQGNSA. The CDR3 sequence is 16 residues long. The part of the CDR3 DNA that was read is TGTGCCAGCAGCTTAGCTCAGCCTTCTGGGGCCAACGTG. Translation: CASSLAQPSGANV. The whole CDR3 region reads CASSLAQPSGANVLFF.